This TCR beta chain was profiled in a study of blood T cell repertoires in COVID-19. In the study overall: The United States, Italy and Spain supplied acute and convalescent COVID-19 samples.

The CDR3 runs to 13 residues. Germline V gives CDR1 SQVTM, CDR2 ANQGSEA. Trimming removed 1 base from V and 6 bases from J, with 13 bases in between. Original methodology: Reference gene primer amplification yielded estimated nucleated cell counts. Profiling relied on immunoSEQ multiplex PCR, and the TCRdb table lists in-frame clones only, not all of them. The DNA was the basis for D and trimming; V, J and clone size are from that table. The sample has about 190,000 clones, about 86% seen once. The sequenced material came from peripheral blood. The chain links TRBV29-1 to TRBJ2-7; D possibly corresponds to TRBD1 (5 bases). The TCR sequence derives from a woman in her 70s with COVID-19, enrolled during active disease. CDR3: CSVEGTLNGEQYF. In nucleotides, the CDR3 is TGCAGCGTTGAAGGGACACTGAACGGCGAGCAGTACTTC.